These T cell receptor beta chains were read from a single sample in a study of T-cell memory formation after mild COVID-19. TCRdb redid the calling of the 5' RACE reads with MiXCR, one entry per CDR3 protein. There are just under 550,000 distinct CDR3 sequences in the sample; just over 20% occur only once, and 9.5% to 15% lies in the top ten. Sample: PBMCs or a T cell subset sorted from them (not recorded which). Source of these receptors: an adult woman who had mild COVID-19 (a few samples of this study predate the infection). Cell type and time point are not known. Both conserved end residues are part of each CDR3. The order of the fields is D gene, clone size, V gene, J gene, CDR3 DNA, CDR3 protein. D genes are given only for firm matches. The size of a clone is reported for some rows only, either as once, few or many, or as a class for expanded clones.

TRBD1	.	TRBV18	TRBJ1-5	TGTGCCAGCTCACTAAACCAGGGGGTCAATCAGCCCCAGCATTTT	CASSLNQGVNQPQHF
TRBD1	.	TRBV4-2	TRBJ1-6	TGTGCCAGCAAGGGGACAGGGCGCTCACCCCTCCACTTT	CASKGTGRSPLHF
.	few	TRBV5-1	TRBJ2-2	TGCGCCAGCAGCGGCGGGAACCAGCATACCGGGGAGCTGTTTTTT	CASSGGNQHTGELFF
TRBD1	.	TRBV24-1	TRBJ2-1	TGTGCCACCAGTGATCCCGGACAGGATAGCTACAATGAGCAGTTCTTC	CATSDPGQDSYNEQFF
TRBD1	.	TRBV27	TRBJ1-1	TGTGCCAGCATCAACCGGGACAGAGGAAAAGCTTTCTTT	CASINRDRGKAFF
.	.	TRBV20-1	TRBJ1-2	TGCAGTTCCTGGGACGCCCATGGCTACACCTTC	CSSWDAHGYTF
.	many	TRBV6-5	TRBJ2-3	TGTGCCAGCAGTTACTCGGGGGCTTGGGAGGGCCCGACAGATACGCAGTATTTT	CASSYSGAWEGPTDTQYF
.	few	TRBV15	TRBJ2-1	TGTGCCACCAGCAGAGGTCGCGGGGCATCCTACAATGAGCAGTTCTTC	CATSRGRGASYNEQFF
TRBD2	many	TRBV15	TRBJ2-5	TGTGCCACCAGCAGAGTTAGACTAGCGGGGAACCAAGAGACCCAGTACTTC	CATSRVRLAGNQETQYF
TRBD1	.	TRBV29-1	TRBJ1-2	TGCAGCGTCGGAACGGACAGGGACTATGGCTACACCTTC	CSVGTDRDYGYTF
.	few	TRBV12-3/TRBV12-4	TRBJ2-6	TGTGCCAGCAGTAGAAACAGCTACTCTGGGGCCAACGTCCTGACTTTC	CASSRNSYSGANVLTF
TRBD1	few	TRBV7-9	TRBJ2-7	TGTGCCAGCAGCATTCAGGCAGGGGGCTACGAGCAGTACTTC	CASSIQAGGYEQYF
TRBD1	.	TRBV6-6	TRBJ1-2	TGTGCCAGCATGACGGACAGGGTTTCTGGCTACACCTTC	CASMTDRVSGYTF
.	.	TRBV3-1	TRBJ1-1	TGTGCCAGCAGCCCGCGAGAGATATTTGGGGGGGAAGCTTTCTTT	CASSPREIFGGEAFF
TRBD1	few	TRBV4-3	TRBJ1-3	TGCGCCAGCAGGATAGACAGGGGGCCTGGAAACACCATATATTTT	CASRIDRGPGNTIYF
.	few	TRBV2	TRBJ2-6	TGTGCCAGCAGTTATTACAGTACTGGGGCCAACGTCCTGACTTTC	CASSYYSTGANVLTF
TRBD1	.	TRBV25-1	TRBJ2-7	TGTGCCAGCAGTGGAAACCGGGACAGGGATATTTTGGGATTTTCCTACGAGCAGTACTTC	CASSGNRDRDILGFSYEQYF
.	.	TRBV4-3	TRBJ2-7	TGCGCCAGCAGCCAATATGTGGGCAGGGAAGAGCAGTACTTC	CASSQYVGREEQYF
.	.	TRBV4-2	TRBJ1-1	TGTGCCAGCAGCTCAGAAGTCGGGGGGCAGACTGAAGCTTTCTTT	CASSSEVGGQTEAFF
.	.	TRBV10-3	TRBJ1-3	TGTGCCATCAGGGACGGGAGCTCTGGAAACACCATATATTTT	CAIRDGSSGNTIYF
TRBD1	few	TRBV13	TRBJ2-7	TGTGCCAGCAGCTTAGGCCTACCCGACAGGGACCCCACCTACGAGCAGTACTTC	CASSLGLPDRDPTYEQYF
TRBD1	medium-sized	TRBV18	TRBJ2-1	TGTGCCAGCAGCCCAGGGGGAAGCTCCTACAATGAGCAGTTCTTC	CASSPGGSSYNEQFF
.	.	TRBV5-4	TRBJ2-7	TGTGCCAGCAGCTTTGGCCGGGACTTCTCCTACGAGCAGTACTTC	CASSFGRDFSYEQYF
.	few	TRBV6-6	TRBJ2-3	TGTGCCAGCAGTTCCCCCCTGGGGTTAGCCCCCACAGATACGCAGTATTTT	CASSSPLGLAPTDTQYF
TRBD2	.	TRBV12-3/TRBV12-4	TRBJ2-1	TGTGCCAGCAGTTTGGAGGGACTAGCGGGAGCGTTCTACAATGAGCAGTTCTTC	CASSLEGLAGAFYNEQFF
.	.	TRBV6-5	TRBJ2-5	TGTGCCAGCACCGGGTGGGAAGGGGAGACCCAGTACTTC	CASTGWEGETQYF
.	.	TRBV6-5	TRBJ2-1	TGTGCCAGCAGTTACTGGCAGGGGGGTAGGCGGGTCAATGAGCAGTTCTTC	CASSYWQGGRRVNEQFF
.	few	TRBV4-3	TRBJ1-2	TGCGCCAGCAGCCAAGATCCCCCGGACGGGACCTATGGCTACACCTTC	CASSQDPPDGTYGYTF